The rows below give T cell receptor beta chains drawn from one sample of a study of blood T cell repertoires in COVID-19. TCRdb's copy holds only in-frame clones and misses some; the assay was immunoSEQ multiplex PCR. The data contain 130,000 or so clones, roughly 89% of them singletons. Sequences were obtained from peripheral blood. The receptors shown here come from a man aged 35-49 years with acute or convalescent COVID-19. Both conserved end residues are part of each CDR3. D genes are given only for firm matches. Clone size appears in some rows only: once, few, many, or a class for an expanded clone.

V gene,D gene,clone size,J gene,CDR3 DNA,CDR3 protein
TRBV29-1,NA,NA,TRBJ2-3,TGCAGCGCTGCCGCTAGTGGGGGACACACAGATACGCAGTATTTT,CSAAASGGHTDTQYF
TRBV19,NA,NA,TRBJ1-1,TGTGCCAGTACCACCCGCCAGGGGTTTTCCACTGAAGCTTTCTTT,CASTTRQGFSTEAFF
TRBV24-1,NA,NA,TRBJ1-5,TGTGCCACCAGTGAGCCCGCGATAGGACTCCAGCATTTT,CATSEPAIGLQHF
TRBV27,TRBD1,NA,TRBJ1-2,TGTGCCAGCAGTCGACAGGGGGCGAACTATGGCTACACCTTC,CASSRQGANYGYTF
TRBV30,TRBD1,NA,TRBJ1-5,TGTGCCTGGAGTCGGGGGACAGGCCTTAATCAGCCCCAGCATTTT,CAWSRGTGLNQPQHF
TRBV27,TRBD1,NA,TRBJ1-2,TGTGCCAGCAGTTCCTCCCCGAGACAGGGAACTTACTATGGCTACACCTTC,CASSSSPRQGTYYGYTF
TRBV10-3,TRBD2,NA,TRBJ2-1,TGTGCCATCAGTGCTAGCGGGCTCAATGAGCAGTTCTTC,CAISASGLNEQFF
TRBV6-5,NA,NA,TRBJ2-3,TGTGCCAGCAGTTACGGGCGGGTGGATACGCAGTATTTT,CASSYGRVDTQYF
TRBV20-1,NA,NA,TRBJ2-7,TGCAGTGCTAGTTATGACTTTTCGAACGAGCAGTACTTC,CSASYDFSNEQYF
TRBV5-1,TRBD1,NA,TRBJ1-2,TGCGCCAGCAGCTGGACACAGGGGTCTATGAGGGGCTACACCTTC,CASSWTQGSMRGYTF
TRBV5-6,NA,NA,TRBJ1-1,TGTGCCAGCAGCTTTAAGGGGCCGAGGACTGAAGCTTTCTTT,CASSFKGPRTEAFF
TRBV5-1,NA,NA,TRBJ1-6,TGCGCCAGCAGCTTGATGAGCCAGGATTCACCCCTCCACTTT,CASSLMSQDSPLHF
TRBV6-5,NA,NA,TRBJ1-2,TGTGCCAGCAGTTACTCGACCAGGGAAAATTATGGCTACACCTTC,CASSYSTRENYGYTF
TRBV30,TRBD1,few,TRBJ1-2,TGTGCCTGGAGTGAAGGACAGGGCAGCTATGGCTACACCTTC,CAWSEGQGSYGYTF
TRBV6-5,NA,NA,TRBJ2-7,TGTGCCAGCAGTTACTTCCAGGGGGGATACGAGCAGTACTTC,CASSYFQGGYEQYF
TRBV5-4,TRBD1,NA,TRBJ1-1,TGTGCCAGCAGCCGCGGACAGGGGGAGAACACTGAAGCTTTCTTT,CASSRGQGENTEAFF
TRBV2,TRBD2,NA,TRBJ2-2,TGTGCCAGCAGTGATGGACTAGCGGGAGGGACCGGGGAGCTGTTTTTT,CASSDGLAGGTGELFF
TRBV14,NA,NA,TRBJ2-1,TGTGCCAGCAGCCAAGATGGGGCATTCTCTGATGAGCAGTTCTTC,CASSQDGAFSDEQFF
TRBV5-1,NA,NA,TRBJ1-5,TGCGCCAGCAGCTTGGATCCTTATAGCAATCAGCCCCAGCATTTT,CASSLDPYSNQPQHF
TRBV23-1,NA,NA,TRBJ1-2,TGCGCCAGCAGTCTGGGCGCTTTCAACTATGGCTACACCTTC,CASSLGAFNYGYTF
TRBV19,NA,NA,TRBJ2-1,TGTGCCAGTAGGAAACAGGATCTCAGCTCCTACAATGAGCAGTTCTTC,CASRKQDLSSYNEQFF
TRBV5-1,NA,NA,TRBJ2-5,TGCGCCAGCAGCTTGAGGGCGGGAAAAGAGACCCAGTACTTC,CASSLRAGKETQYF
TRBV18,NA,NA,TRBJ2-7,TGTGCCAGCTCACCAAGGAGGGGGCCCACCTACGAGCAGTACTTC,CASSPRRGPTYEQYF
TRBV11-2,NA,once,TRBJ1-3,TGTGCCAGCAGCTCTCCCAGACACGAATCTGGAAACACCATATATTTT,CASSSPRHESGNTIYF
TRBV19,NA,NA,TRBJ2-7,TGTGCCAGTAGTCAATTCTCTGAGACGGGGGAGCAGTACTTC,CASSQFSETGEQYF
TRBV6-6,NA,NA,TRBJ1-1,TGTGCCAGCAGTTACACGGGGACTGAAGCTTTCTTT,CASSYTGTEAFF
TRBV30,TRBD2,NA,TRBJ2-7,TGTGCCTGGGACGTAGCGGGGTCCTACGAGCAGTACTTC,CAWDVAGSYEQYF
TRBV6-5,NA,NA,TRBJ2-7,TGTGCCAGCACGGGGAGCTCCTACGAGCAGTACTTC,CASTGSSYEQYF
TRBV4-1,TRBD1,once,TRBJ1-2,TGCGCCAGCAGCCAAGCAGGGGGACTCGAAGGAGGCTACACCTTC,CASSQAGGLEGGYTF
TRBV30,TRBD1,NA,TRBJ2-7,TGTGCCTGGGGCACCGGGACAGGGTACTACGAGCAGTACTTC,CAWGTGTGYYEQYF
TRBV2,TRBD1,NA,TRBJ1-1,TGTGCCAGCAGTACCCGGACAGGGGGCTCTGAAGCTTTCTTT,CASSTRTGGSEAFF
TRBV7-2,NA,NA,TRBJ1-2,TGTGCCAGCAGCTTGCTATCCGACTCTTATGGCTACACCTTC,CASSLLSDSYGYTF
TRBV11-2,TRBD1,NA,TRBJ2-3,TGTGCCAGCAGCTTAAGTGGGACAGGCACAGATACGCAGTATTTT,CASSLSGTGTDTQYF
TRBV4-3,NA,NA,TRBJ1-5,TGCGCCAGCAGCCACAGCGCAGGGGTTCGTCAGCCCCAGCATTTT,CASSHSAGVRQPQHF
TRBV27,TRBD2,NA,TRBJ2-1,TGTGCCAGCAGTTCCCCTAGCGGGAACCACAATGAGCAGTTCTTC,CASSSPSGNHNEQFF
TRBV5-8,TRBD1,NA,TRBJ1-1,TGTGCCAGCAGCCTCATAGACAGGGGGCATAACACTGAAGCTTTCTTT,CASSLIDRGHNTEAFF
TRBV19,TRBD1,NA,TRBJ2-7,TGTGCCAGTAGTTTGAGGACAGGGGGAAGGTACGAGCAGTACTTC,CASSLRTGGRYEQYF
TRBV4-3,TRBD1,NA,TRBJ1-2,TGCGCCAGCAGCCAAGACGGGACAGGGACTAACTATGGCTACACCTTC,CASSQDGTGTNYGYTF
TRBV3-1/TRBV3-2,NA,once,TRBJ2-7,TGTGCCAGCAGCCAAGCCCCGGTGGGCCTCGACGAGCAGTACTTC,CASSQAPVGLDEQYF
TRBV5-4,NA,NA,TRBJ1-1,TGTGCCAGCAGCATTGGGGGACAACCGAACACTGAAGCTTTCTTT,CASSIGGQPNTEAFF
TRBV5-1,NA,NA,TRBJ2-7,TGCGCCAGCAGCTATGGACAGTCCTACGAGCAGTACTTC,CASSYGQSYEQYF
TRBV3-1/TRBV3-2,NA,NA,TRBJ2-7,TGTGCCAGCAGCCAGGCTAGCAGGTACGAGCAGTACTTC,CASSQASRYEQYF
TRBV27,TRBD2,NA,TRBJ2-7,TGTGCCAGCAGCCCGCGCGGGGGTGCCTACGAGCAGTACTTC,CASSPRGGAYEQYF
TRBV19,NA,once,TRBJ2-4,TGTGCCAGTAGTATCAGGCAGGGAAACGTAGCCAAAAACATTCAGTACTTC,CASSIRQGNVAKNIQYF
TRBV7-2,NA,NA,TRBJ2-7,TGTGCCAGCAGCGCGGGACCTTCCTCCTACGAGCAGTACTTC,CASSAGPSSYEQYF
TRBV21-1,NA,NA,TRBJ1-2,TGTGCCAGCTCCACAGGGTACTATGGCTACACCTTC,CASSTGYYGYTF
TRBV2,NA,NA,TRBJ2-1,TGTGCCAGCAGTGAAGTGAGGTGGGGTGGACAGACCCTGTTCTTC,CASSEVRWGGQTLFF
TRBV7-2,TRBD2,NA,TRBJ2-7,TGTGCCAGCAGCTTAATACTAGCGGGCTCCTACGAGCAGTACTTC,CASSLILAGSYEQYF
TRBV7-8,NA,NA,TRBJ2-1,TGTGCCAGCAGCTTAACGGCGACAGGTCCCCTAAAGAACAATGAGCAGTTCTTC,CASSLTATGPLKNNEQFF
TRBV6-5,NA,NA,TRBJ1-1,TGTGCCAGCATAGAAGGGAGGGGAAAGAACACTGAAGCTTTCTTT,CASIEGRGKNTEAFF
TRBV13,TRBD2,NA,TRBJ2-7,TGTGCCAGCAGCTTGGCTAGGACTAGCGGGGTCTACGAGCAGTACTTC,CASSLARTSGVYEQYF
TRBV24-1,TRBD1,NA,TRBJ2-3,TGTGCCACCAGTGAGGGGGACAGGGGGTTCACAGATACGCAGTATTTT,CATSEGDRGFTDTQYF
TRBV3-1/TRBV3-2,TRBD2,NA,TRBJ2-3,TGTGCCAGCAGCCAACGAGCGGGAGGGCCAGATACGCAGTATTTT,CASSQRAGGPDTQYF
TRBV6-1,TRBD1,once,TRBJ2-1,TGTGCCAGCAGTGGTTTAGGGACAGGGAATGCCAATGAGCAGTTCTTC,CASSGLGTGNANEQFF
TRBV9,TRBD1,NA,TRBJ1-5,TGTGCCAGCAGCCTCGGCTATGACAGGGGGCTCCAGCCCCAGCATTTT,CASSLGYDRGLQPQHF
TRBV18,TRBD1,NA,TRBJ1-5,TGTGCCAGCTCACGCGACAGGGCTCAGCCCCAGCATTTT,CASSRDRAQPQHF
TRBV30,TRBD1,NA,TRBJ2-1,TGTGCCTGGAGTGCCGGGACAGGGGGATCAAACCTCCCCTACAATGAGCAGTTCTTC,CAWSAGTGGSNLPYNEQFF